This entry is about one T cell receptor beta chain. Terminally differentiated effector memory CD45RA+ cells were excluded from the naive CD8 cells, which were CD45RO-negative and positively selected for CCR7. Using immunoSEQ multiplex PCR, the repertoire was profiled, and TCRdb retains in-frame clones only, with some absent. The data contain about 820,000 clones, around 93% of them singletons. The CDR3 is 15 amino acids. The V gene lost 4 bases and the J gene lost 1 base, with 13 bases spanning the gap. Germline CDR1 WNHNN, CDR2 SYGVQD (reference sequence). The data derive from a study of shared clonotypes between healthy human individuals.

The source material was naive CD8+ T cells sorted from blood. The rearrangement uses TRBV10-1 and TRBJ1-1, with D unclear. The receptor comes from a young man in good health. CDR3 sequence reads: CASSGETGQNTEAFF. The CDR3 region has the DNA TGCGCCAGCAGTGGAGAGACCGGGCAGAACACTGAAGCTTTCTTT.